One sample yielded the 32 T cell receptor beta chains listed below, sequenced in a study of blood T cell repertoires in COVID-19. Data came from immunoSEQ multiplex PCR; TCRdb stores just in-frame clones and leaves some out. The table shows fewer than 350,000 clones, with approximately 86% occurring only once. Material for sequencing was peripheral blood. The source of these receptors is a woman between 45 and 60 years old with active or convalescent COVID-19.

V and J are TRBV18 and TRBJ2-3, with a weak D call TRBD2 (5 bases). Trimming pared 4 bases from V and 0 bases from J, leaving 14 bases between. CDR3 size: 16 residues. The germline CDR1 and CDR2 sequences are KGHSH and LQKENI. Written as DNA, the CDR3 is TGTGCCAGCTCACGTCTCGGCGGGCCTAGCACAGATACGCAGTATTTT. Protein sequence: CASSRLGGPSTDTQYF.

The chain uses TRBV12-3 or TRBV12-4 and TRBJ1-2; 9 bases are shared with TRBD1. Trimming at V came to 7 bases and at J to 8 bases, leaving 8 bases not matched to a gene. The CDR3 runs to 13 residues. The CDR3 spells CASTYRGRLGYTF. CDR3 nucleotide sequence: TGTGCCAGCACCTACAGGGGGCGGTTAGGCTACACCTTC.

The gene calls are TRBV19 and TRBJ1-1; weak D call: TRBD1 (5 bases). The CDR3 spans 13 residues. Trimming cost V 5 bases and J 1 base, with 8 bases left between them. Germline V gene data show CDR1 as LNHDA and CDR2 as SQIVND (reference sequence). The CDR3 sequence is CASSFTGNTEAFF. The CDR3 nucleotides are TGTGCCAGTAGTTTCACAGGGAACACTGAAGCTTTCTTT.

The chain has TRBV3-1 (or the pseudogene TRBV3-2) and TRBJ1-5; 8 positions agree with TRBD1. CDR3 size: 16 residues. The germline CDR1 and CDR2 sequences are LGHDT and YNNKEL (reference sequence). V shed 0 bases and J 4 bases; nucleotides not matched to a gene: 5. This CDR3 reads CASSQDYRGGNQPQHF. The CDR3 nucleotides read TGTGCCAGCAGCCAAGACTACAGGGGGGGTAATCAGCCCCAGCATTTT.

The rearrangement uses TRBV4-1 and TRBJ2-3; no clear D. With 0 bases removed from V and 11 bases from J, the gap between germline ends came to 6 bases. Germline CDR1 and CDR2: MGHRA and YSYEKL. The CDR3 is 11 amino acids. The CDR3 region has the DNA TGCGCCAGCAGCCAAGAGAGGAGGCAGTATTTT. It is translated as CASSQERRQYF.

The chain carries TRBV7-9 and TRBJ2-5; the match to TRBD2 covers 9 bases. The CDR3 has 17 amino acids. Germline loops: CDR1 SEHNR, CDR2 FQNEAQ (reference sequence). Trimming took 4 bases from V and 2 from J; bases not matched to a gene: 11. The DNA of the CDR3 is TGTGCCAGCAGCTCCGCCACACTAGCGGGTGTTCAAGAGACCCAGTACTTC. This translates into CASSSATLAGVQETQYF. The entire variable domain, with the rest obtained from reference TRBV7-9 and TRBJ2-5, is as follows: DTGVSQNPRHKITKRGQNVTFRCDPISEHNRLYWYRQTLGQGPEFLTYFQNEAQLEKSRLLSDRFSAERPKGSFSTLEIQRTEQGDSAMYLCASSSATLAGVQETQYFGPGTRLLVL.

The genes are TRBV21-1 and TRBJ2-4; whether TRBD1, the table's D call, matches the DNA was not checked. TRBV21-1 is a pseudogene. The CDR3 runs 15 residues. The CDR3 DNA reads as TGTGCCAGCAGCAAAGGCCGGGACACCAAAAACATTCAGTACTTC. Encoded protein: CASSKGRDTKNIQYF.

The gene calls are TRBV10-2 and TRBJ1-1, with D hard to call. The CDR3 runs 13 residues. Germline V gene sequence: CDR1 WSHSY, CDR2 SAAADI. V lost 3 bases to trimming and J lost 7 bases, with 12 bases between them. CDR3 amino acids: CASSDGVAVEAFF. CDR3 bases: TGCGCCAGCAGTGATGGGGTAGCGGTTGAAGCTTTCTTT.

The CDR3 sequence: CASSLGVGREQYF. Here the CDR3 DNA reads TGTGCCAGCAGCTTAGGGGTGGGGCGCGAGCAGTACTTC. The V gene is TRBV7-9, the J gene TRBJ2-7; D might be TRBD1 (5 bases). Trimming took 1 base from V and 6 from J, leaving 10 bases between them. CDR1 and CDR2 (germline): SEHNR, FQNEAQ (reference sequence). CDR3 length: 13 residues.

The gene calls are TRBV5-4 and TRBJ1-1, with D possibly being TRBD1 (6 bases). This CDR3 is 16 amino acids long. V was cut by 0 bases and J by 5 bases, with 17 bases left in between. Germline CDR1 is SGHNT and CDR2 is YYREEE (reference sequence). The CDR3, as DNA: TGTGCCAGCAGCTTGGGACAGGCGGCAATAGATACTGAAGCTTTCTTT. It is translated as CASSLGQAAIDTEAFF.

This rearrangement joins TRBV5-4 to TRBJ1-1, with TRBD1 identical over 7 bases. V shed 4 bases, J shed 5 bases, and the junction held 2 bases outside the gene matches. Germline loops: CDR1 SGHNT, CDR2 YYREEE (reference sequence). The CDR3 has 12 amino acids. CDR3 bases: TGTGCCAGCAGCGGCAGGGGGACTGAAGCTTTCTTT. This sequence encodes CASSGRGTEAFF.

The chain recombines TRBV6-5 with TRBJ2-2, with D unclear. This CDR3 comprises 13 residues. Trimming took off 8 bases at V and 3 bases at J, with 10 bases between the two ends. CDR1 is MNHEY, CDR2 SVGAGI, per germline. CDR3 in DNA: TGTGCCAGCTCCCGGCGGTACACCGGGGAGCTGTTTTTT. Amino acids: CASSRRYTGELFF.

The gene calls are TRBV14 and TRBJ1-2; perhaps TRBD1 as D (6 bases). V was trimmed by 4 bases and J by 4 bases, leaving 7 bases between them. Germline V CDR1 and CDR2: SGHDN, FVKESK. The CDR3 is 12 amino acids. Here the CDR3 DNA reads TGTGCCAGCAGCCCGACAGGCTATGGCTACACCTTC. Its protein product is CASSPTGYGYTF. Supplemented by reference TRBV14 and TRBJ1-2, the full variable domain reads EAGVTQFPSHSVIEKGQTVTLRCDPISGHDNLYWYRRVMGKEIKFLLHFVKESKQDESGMPNNRFLAERTGGTYSTLKVQPAELEDSGVYFCASSPTGYGYTFGSGTRLTVV.

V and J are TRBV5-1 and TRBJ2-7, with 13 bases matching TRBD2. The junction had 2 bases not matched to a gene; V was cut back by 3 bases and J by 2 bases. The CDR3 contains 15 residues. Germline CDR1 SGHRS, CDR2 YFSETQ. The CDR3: CASSSGTSGAYEQYF. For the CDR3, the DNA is TGCGCCAGCAGCTCCGGGACTAGCGGGGCCTACGAGCAGTACTTC.

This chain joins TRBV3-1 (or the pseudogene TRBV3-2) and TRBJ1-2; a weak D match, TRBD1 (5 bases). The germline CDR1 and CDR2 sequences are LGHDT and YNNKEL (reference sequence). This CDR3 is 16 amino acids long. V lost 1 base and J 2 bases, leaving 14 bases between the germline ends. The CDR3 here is CASSQVGWGENYGYTF. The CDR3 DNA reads TGTGCCAGCAGCCAAGTCGGGTGGGGGGAGAACTATGGCTACACCTTC.

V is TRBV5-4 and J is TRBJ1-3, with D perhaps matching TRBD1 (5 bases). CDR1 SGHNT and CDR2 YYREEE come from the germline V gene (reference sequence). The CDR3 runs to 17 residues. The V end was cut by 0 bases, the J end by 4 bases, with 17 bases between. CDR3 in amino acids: CASSLAGGSDPGNTIYF. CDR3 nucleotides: TGTGCCAGCAGCTTGGCTGGGGGGTCCGATCCGGGAAACACCATATATTTT. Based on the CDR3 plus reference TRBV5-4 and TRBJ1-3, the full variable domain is ETGVTQSPTHLIKTRGQQVTLRCSSQSGHNTVSWYQQALGQGPQFIFQYYREEENGRGNFPPRFSGLQFPNYSSELNVNALELDDSALYLCASSLAGGSDPGNTIYFGEGSWLTVV.

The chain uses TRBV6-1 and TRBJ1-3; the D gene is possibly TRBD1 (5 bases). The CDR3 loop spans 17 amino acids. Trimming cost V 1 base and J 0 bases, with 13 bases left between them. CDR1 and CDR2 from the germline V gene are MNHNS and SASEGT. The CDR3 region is CASSEVAPGRSGNTIYF. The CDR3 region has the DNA TGTGCCAGCAGTGAAGTTGCCCCAGGGCGCTCTGGAAACACCATATATTTT.

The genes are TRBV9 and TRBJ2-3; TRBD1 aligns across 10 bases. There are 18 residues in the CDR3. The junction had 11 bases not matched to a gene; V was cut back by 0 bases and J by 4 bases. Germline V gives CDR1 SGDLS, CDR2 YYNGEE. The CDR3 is CASSVAIGTGVGADTQYF. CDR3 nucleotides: TGTGCCAGCAGCGTAGCTATAGGGACAGGGGTGGGCGCAGATACGCAGTATTTT.

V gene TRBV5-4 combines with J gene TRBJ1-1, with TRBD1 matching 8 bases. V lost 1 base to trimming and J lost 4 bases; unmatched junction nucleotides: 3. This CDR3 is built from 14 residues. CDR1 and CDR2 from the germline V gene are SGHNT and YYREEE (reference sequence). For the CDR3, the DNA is TGTGCCAGCAGCTTGCAACAGGGGGGCACTGAAGCTTTCTTT. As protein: CASSLQQGGTEAFF.

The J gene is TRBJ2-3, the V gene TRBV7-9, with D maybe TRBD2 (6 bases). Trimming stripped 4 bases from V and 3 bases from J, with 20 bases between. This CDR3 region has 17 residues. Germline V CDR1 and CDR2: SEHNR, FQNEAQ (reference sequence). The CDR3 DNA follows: TGTGCCAGCAGCTGGATCGTGGGAGGACCAGGGACAGATACGCAGTATTTT. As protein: CASSWIVGGPGTDTQYF.

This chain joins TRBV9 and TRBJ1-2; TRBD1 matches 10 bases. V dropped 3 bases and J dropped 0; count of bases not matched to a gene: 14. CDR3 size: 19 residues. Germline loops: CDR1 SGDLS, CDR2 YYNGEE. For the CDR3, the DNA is TGTGCCAGCAGCGGAGCCCAGGACAGGGGGTATCAAGCTAACTATGGCTACACCTTC. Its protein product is CASSGAQDRGYQANYGYTF.

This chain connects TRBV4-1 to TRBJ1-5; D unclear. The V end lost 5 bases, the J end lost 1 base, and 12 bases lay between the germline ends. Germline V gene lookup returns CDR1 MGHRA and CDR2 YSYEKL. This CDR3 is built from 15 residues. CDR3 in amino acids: CASSRLPGSNQPQHF. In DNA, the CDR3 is TGCGCCAGCAGCAGACTTCCGGGGAGCAATCAGCCCCAGCATTTT.

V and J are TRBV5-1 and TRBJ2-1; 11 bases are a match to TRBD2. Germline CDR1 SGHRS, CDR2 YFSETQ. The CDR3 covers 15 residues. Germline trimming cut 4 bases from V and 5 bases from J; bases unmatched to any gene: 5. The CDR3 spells CASSPGLAADNEQFF. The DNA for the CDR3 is TGCGCCAGCAGCCCGGGACTAGCGGCCGACAATGAGCAGTTCTTC. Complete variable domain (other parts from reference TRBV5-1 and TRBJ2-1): KAGVTQTPRYLIKTRGQQVTLSCSPISGHRSVSWYQQTPGQGLQFLFEYFSETQRNKGNFPGRFSGRQFSNSRSEMNVSTLELGDSALYLCASSPGLAADNEQFFGPGTRLTVL.

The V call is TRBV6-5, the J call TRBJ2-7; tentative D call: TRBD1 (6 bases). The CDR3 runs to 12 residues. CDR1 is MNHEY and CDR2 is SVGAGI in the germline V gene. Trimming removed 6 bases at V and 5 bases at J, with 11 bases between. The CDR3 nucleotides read TGTGCCAGCAGATCCACAGGGAACGAGCAGTACTTC. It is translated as CASRSTGNEQYF.

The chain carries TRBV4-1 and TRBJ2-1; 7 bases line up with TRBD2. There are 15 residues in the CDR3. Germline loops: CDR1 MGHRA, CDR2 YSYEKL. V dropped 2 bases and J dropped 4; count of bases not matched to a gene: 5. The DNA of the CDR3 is TGCGCCAGCAGCCAAACTCTAGCGGTATACAATGAGCAGTTCTTC. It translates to CASSQTLAVYNEQFF.

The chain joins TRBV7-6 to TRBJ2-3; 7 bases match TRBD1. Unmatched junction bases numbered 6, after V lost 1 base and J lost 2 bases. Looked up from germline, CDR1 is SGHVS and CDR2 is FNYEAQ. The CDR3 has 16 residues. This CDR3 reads CASSLGAGGDTDTQYF. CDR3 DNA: TGTGCCAGCAGCTTAGGGGCAGGGGGAGACACAGATACGCAGTATTTT.

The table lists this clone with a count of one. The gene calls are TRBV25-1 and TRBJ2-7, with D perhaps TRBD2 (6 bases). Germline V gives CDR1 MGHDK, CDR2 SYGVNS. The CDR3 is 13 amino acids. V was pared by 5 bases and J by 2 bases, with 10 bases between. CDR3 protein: CASSPGGAYEQYF. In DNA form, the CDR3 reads TGTGCCAGCAGTCCCGGGGGAGCCTACGAGCAGTACTTC.

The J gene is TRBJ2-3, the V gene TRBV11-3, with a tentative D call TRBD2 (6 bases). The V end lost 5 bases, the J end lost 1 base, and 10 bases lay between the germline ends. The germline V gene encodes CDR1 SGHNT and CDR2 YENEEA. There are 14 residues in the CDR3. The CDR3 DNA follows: TGTGCCAGCAGCCGGCGGGGAGGCACAGATACGCAGTATTTT. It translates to CASSRRGGTDTQYF. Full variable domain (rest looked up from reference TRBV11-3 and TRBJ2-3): EAGVVQSPRYKIIEKKQPVAFWCNPISGHNTLYWYLQNLGQGPELLIRYENEEAVDDSQLPKDRFSAERLKGVDSTLKIQPAELGDSAVYLCASSRRGGTDTQYFGPGTRLTVL.

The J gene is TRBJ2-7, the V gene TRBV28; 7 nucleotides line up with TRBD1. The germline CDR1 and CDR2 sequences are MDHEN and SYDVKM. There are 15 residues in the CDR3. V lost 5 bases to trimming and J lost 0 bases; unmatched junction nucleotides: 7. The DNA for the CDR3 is TGTGCCAGCAGTCAATACAGGGGCAGCTCCTACGAGCAGTACTTC. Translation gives CASSQYRGSSYEQYF.

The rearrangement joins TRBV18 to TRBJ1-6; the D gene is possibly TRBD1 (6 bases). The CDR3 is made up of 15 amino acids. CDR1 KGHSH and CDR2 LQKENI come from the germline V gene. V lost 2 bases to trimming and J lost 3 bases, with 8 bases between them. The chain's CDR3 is CASSPTQGYNSPLHF. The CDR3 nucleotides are TGTGCCAGCTCACCAACACAGGGCTATAATTCACCCCTCCACTTT.

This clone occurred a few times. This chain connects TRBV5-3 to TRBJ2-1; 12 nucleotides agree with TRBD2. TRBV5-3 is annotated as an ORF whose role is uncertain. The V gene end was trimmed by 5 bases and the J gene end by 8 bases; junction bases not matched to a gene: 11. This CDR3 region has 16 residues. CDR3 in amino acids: CARRPSTSGRTDEQFF. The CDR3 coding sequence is TGTGCCAGAAGACCGTCGACTAGCGGGAGAACGGATGAGCAGTTCTTC.

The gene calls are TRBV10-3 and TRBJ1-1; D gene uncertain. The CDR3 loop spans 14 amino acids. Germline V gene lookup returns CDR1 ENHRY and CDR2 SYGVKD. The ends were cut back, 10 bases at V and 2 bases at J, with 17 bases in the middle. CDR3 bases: TGTGCCACTCGCCGTTGGGGAGAAAACACTGAAGCTTTCTTT. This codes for CATRRWGENTEAFF.